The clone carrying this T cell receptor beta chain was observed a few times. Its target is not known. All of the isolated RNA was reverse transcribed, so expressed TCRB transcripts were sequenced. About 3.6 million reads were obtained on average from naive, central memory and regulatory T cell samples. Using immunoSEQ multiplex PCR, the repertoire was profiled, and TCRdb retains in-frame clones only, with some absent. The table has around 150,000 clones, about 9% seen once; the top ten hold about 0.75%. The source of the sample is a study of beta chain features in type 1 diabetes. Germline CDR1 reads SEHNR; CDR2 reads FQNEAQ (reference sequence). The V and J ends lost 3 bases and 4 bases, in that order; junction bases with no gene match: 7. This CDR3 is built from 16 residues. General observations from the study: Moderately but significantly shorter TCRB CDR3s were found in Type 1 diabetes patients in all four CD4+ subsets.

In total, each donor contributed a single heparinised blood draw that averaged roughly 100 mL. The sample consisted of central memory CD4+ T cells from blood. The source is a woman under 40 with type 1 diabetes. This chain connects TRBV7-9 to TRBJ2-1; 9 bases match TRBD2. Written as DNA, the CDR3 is TGTGCCAGCAGCTTGCCGACTAGCGGAGGGTACAATGAGCAGTTCTTC. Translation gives CASSLPTSGGYNEQFF.